This TCR beta chain was recovered during a study of brain T cells in children with intractable seizures. CDR1 and CDR2 from the germline V gene are MRHNA and SNTAGT. This CDR3 region has 15 residues. V was pared by 4 bases and J by 9 bases, with 16 bases between. Assay used: immunoSEQ multiplex PCR; TCRdb lists only in-frame clones, some missing. The profile shows more than 40,000 clones, approximately 92% of them singletons. The chain recombines TRBV6-4 with TRBJ1-6; no firm D call. The sequence came from a girl aged 2-10 years with tuberous sclerosis and intractable seizures. The starting material was peripheral blood, obtained at surgery. In DNA, the CDR3 is TGTGCCAGCAGTGTTACGGGGTTCGGCGGTTCACCCCTCCACTTT. Protein sequence: CASSVTGFGGSPLHF.